These 28 T cell receptor beta chains share one sample of origin, sequenced in a study of blood T cell repertoires in COVID-19. Assay: immunoSEQ multiplex PCR; the TCRdb copy retains only in-frame clones and omits some. The sample has 80,000 to 100,000 clones, 70% to 90% seen once. The sample was peripheral blood. These receptors all come from a woman of 80 years or more with acute or convalescent COVID-19.

This chain links TRBV9 with TRBJ1-6; TRBD1 aligns across 8 bases. This CDR3 has 17 amino acids. Unmatched junction bases numbered 10, after V lost 4 bases and J lost 4 bases. Germline assignment: CDR1 SGDLS and CDR2 YYNGEE. The CDR3 DNA sequence: TGTGCCAGCAGCCCCCACCCGGACAGGGCTTATAATTCACCCCTCCACTTT. It translates to CASSPHPDRAYNSPLHF.

The chain couples TRBV2 to TRBJ1-3; 9 positions match TRBD1. Germline V gene data show CDR1 as SNHLY and CDR2 as FYNNEI. This CDR3 comprises 15 residues. V lost 6 bases, J lost 4 bases, and 7 bases stayed unmatched. CDR3 residues: CASRGGTGKGNTIYF. The CDR3 DNA sequence: TGTGCCAGCAGGGGAGGGACAGGGAAAGGAAACACCATATATTTT.

This rearrangement joins TRBV4-1 to TRBJ1-2; tentatively, D is TRBD1 (5 bases). This CDR3 has 17 residues. In germline, CDR1 is MGHRA, CDR2 YSYEKL. V shed 1 base and J shed 3 bases, with 18 bases lying between them. CDR3 sequence reads: CASSQAGGLAVDYGYTF. The CDR3 nucleotides are TGCGCCAGCAGCCAAGCCGGGGGGTTAGCCGTTGACTATGGCTACACCTTC.

The rearrangement links TRBV29-1 to TRBJ2-5, with D possibly matching TRBD1 (5 bases). The germline CDR1 and CDR2 sequences are SQVTM and ANQGSEA. Trimming removed 5 bases from V and 5 bases from J, with 12 bases in between. The CDR3 covers 12 residues. CDR3 loop: CSVLWGWETQYF. The CDR3 region has the DNA TGCAGCGTTCTCTGGGGCTGGGAGACCCAGTACTTC.

The chain joins TRBV6-5 to TRBJ1-5; 9 positions match TRBD1. The length of the CDR3 is 15 residues. Looked up from germline, CDR1 is MNHEY and CDR2 is SVGAGI. The J segment lost 3 bases and the V segment lost 6 bases, leaving 6 bases of the junction unmatched. The CDR3 nucleotides are TGTGCCAGCAGCCGACAGGGGGTTCCCAATCAGCCCCAGCATTTT. Translated: CASSRQGVPNQPQHF.

The chain joins TRBV24-1 to TRBJ1-1; 7 bases line up with TRBD1. The germline CDR1 and CDR2 sequences are KGHDR and SFDVKD. The length of the CDR3 is 16 residues. The V and J ends lost 2 bases and 4 bases, in that order; junction bases with no gene match: 9. The CDR3 region is CATSDSDDRVVTEAFF. In DNA form, the CDR3 reads TGTGCCACCAGTGATTCCGATGACAGGGTCGTCACTGAAGCTTTCTTT.

The genes are TRBV5-1 and TRBJ1-3; a weak D match, TRBD1 (6 bases). The CDR3 extends over 14 amino acids. Germline V gives CDR1 SGHRS, CDR2 YFSETQ. V was trimmed by 6 bases and J by 2 bases, leaving 12 bases between them. The DNA of the CDR3 is TGCGCCAGCACCTCTGGGACAACTGGAAACACCATATATTTT. Translating it yields CASTSGTTGNTIYF.

This clone has just a few counts. The CDR3 DNA follows: TGTGCCAGCAGCAATGGCCCCAGGAACAATGAGCAGTTCTTC. It yields the protein CASSNGPRNNEQFF. The chain couples TRBV6-4 to TRBJ2-1; D remains unclear. V lost 6 bases and J 5 bases, leaving 14 bases between the germline ends. Germline-derived CDR1 and CDR2 are MRHNA and SNTAGT. The CDR3 contains 14 residues.

The chain uses TRBV7-9 and TRBJ2-3, with 10 bases lining up with TRBD2. The CDR3 contains 17 residues. CDR1 SEHNR and CDR2 FQNEAQ come from the germline V gene (reference sequence). Germline trimming cut 0 bases from V and 0 bases from J; bases unmatched to any gene: 3. CDR3 sequence: CASSLASGGQSTDTQYF. The CDR3 DNA follows: TGTGCCAGCAGCTTAGCTAGCGGGGGGCAGAGCACAGATACGCAGTATTTT.

Concerning this clone: Other DNA sequences of this sample code for an identical CDR3. This sequence joins TRBV2 and TRBJ2-7, with D possibly matching TRBD1 (5 bases). Germline CDR1 reads SNHLY; CDR2 reads FYNNEI. This CDR3 spans 13 amino acids. Trimming pared 4 bases from V and 2 bases from J, leaving 9 bases between. The CDR3 reads CASSGDRAYEQYF. The CDR3 DNA is TGTGCCAGCAGTGGAGACAGAGCCTACGAGCAGTACTTC.

The chain links TRBV6-5 to TRBJ1-4; D uncertain. Trimming stripped 4 bases from V and 11 bases from J, with 17 bases between. This CDR3 is built from 14 residues. Per the germline V gene, CDR1 is MNHEY and CDR2 is SVGAGI. The CDR3 is CASSSRLPSDKLFF. CDR3 nucleotides: TGTGCCAGCAGTTCCCGCCTACCGTCCGATAAACTGTTTTTT.

J is TRBJ2-5 and V is TRBV9, with 8 bases aligning to TRBD2. V was pared by 0 bases and J by 4 bases, with 5 bases of the junction left unmatched. The CDR3 consists of 15 residues. The V gene's germline CDR1 is SGDLS and CDR2 YYNGEE. DNA for the CDR3: TGTGCCAGCAGCGTAGCCGACCGGGGGGGAGAGACCCAGTACTTC. Translating it yields CASSVADRGGETQYF.

The genes are TRBV21-1 and TRBJ2-7; the D call in the table, TRBD2, was not verified against the DNA. TRBV21-1 is a pseudogene locus. The CDR3 runs to 8 residues. CDR3: CASSLVEV. CDR3 in DNA: TGTGCCAGCAGTTTGGTTGAGGTC.

The V call is TRBV2, the J call TRBJ2-7; 12 bases are a match to TRBD1. V lost 6 bases to trimming and J lost 7 bases; unmatched junction nucleotides: 7. This CDR3 is built from 14 residues. Germline CDR1 SNHLY, CDR2 FYNNEI. This CDR3 is CASSGTGGAKEQYF. The CDR3 DNA reads TGTGCCAGCAGCGGGACAGGGGGCGCGAAGGAGCAGTACTTC. Looking up the rest from reference TRBV2 and TRBJ2-7 gives the full variable domain: EPEVTQTPSHQVTQMGQEVILRCVPISNHLYFYWYRQILGQKVEFLVSFYNNEISEKSEIFDDQFSVERPDGSNFTLKIRSTKLEDSAMYFCASSGTGGAKEQYFGPGTRLTVT.

This clone was picked up a small number of times. The gene calls are TRBV10-2 and TRBJ2-7, with 7 nucleotides matching TRBD1. Trimming at V came to 6 bases and at J to 1 base, leaving 6 bases not matched to a gene. Germline-derived CDR1 and CDR2 are WSHSY and SAAADI. CDR3 length: 14 residues. CDR3 region: CASRYPGQSYEQYF. The CDR3, as DNA: TGCGCCAGCAGATATCCGGGACAGTCCTACGAGCAGTACTTC.

This clone appeared a single time. Here the CDR3 DNA reads TGTGCCAGTAGTACCGGGACAGAGAGGAACGGCTACACCTTC. Translation gives CASSTGTERNGYTF. The V and J genes are TRBV19 and TRBJ1-2, with TRBD1 matching over 7 bases. CDR1 and CDR2 from the germline V gene are LNHDA and SQIVND (reference sequence). There are 14 residues in the CDR3. Trimming at V came to 4 bases and at J to 8 bases, leaving 10 bases not matched to a gene. Full variable domain (remainder filled in from reference TRBV19 and TRBJ1-2): DGGITQSPKYLFRKEGQNVTLSCEQNLNHDAMYWYRQDPGQGLRLIYYSQIVNDFQKGDIAEGYSVSREKKESFPLTVTSAQKNPTAFYLCASSTGTERNGYTFGSGTRLTVV.

The chain has TRBV9 and TRBJ1-4; the D gene is possibly TRBD1 (5 bases). Trimming took off 4 bases at V and 10 bases at J, with 17 bases between the two ends. The CDR3 is 14 residues long. Germline loops: CDR1 SGDLS, CDR2 YYNGEE. The CDR3 protein is CASSMRQSGGKLFF. DNA of the CDR3: TGTGCCAGCAGCATGAGACAGTCGGGGGGAAAACTGTTTTTT. The full variable domain, with the rest looked up from reference TRBV9 and TRBJ1-4, is DSGVTQTPKHLITATGQRVTLRCSPRSGDLSVYWYQQSLDQGLQFLIQYYNGEERAKGNILERFSAQQFPDLHSELNLSSLELGDSALYFCASSMRQSGGKLFFGSGTQLSVL.

This clone was seen a handful of times. This chain joins TRBV5-5 and TRBJ1-1; D is unclear. Per the germline V gene, CDR1 is SGHKS and CDR2 is YYEKEE (reference sequence). The V and J ends lost 2 bases and 4 bases respectively, with 21 bases between them. The CDR3 contains 17 residues. CDR3 loop: CASSLQHRAPGSTEAFF. The CDR3 DNA reads TGTGCCAGCAGCTTACAACATCGGGCCCCGGGGAGCACTGAAGCTTTCTTT.

This clone was picked up a small number of times. The chain employs TRBV19 and TRBJ2-1; D may be TRBD2 (6 bases). The CDR3 extends over 14 amino acids. The ends were cut back, 7 bases at V and 2 bases at J, with 12 bases in the middle. Germline-derived CDR1 and CDR2 are LNHDA and SQIVND (reference sequence). CDR3 protein: CASMRGLAYNEQFF. In nucleotides, the CDR3 is TGTGCCAGTATGAGGGGACTTGCCTACAATGAGCAGTTCTTC. The variable domain in full, with the rest retrieved from reference TRBV19 and TRBJ2-1, is DGGITQSPKYLFRKEGQNVTLSCEQNLNHDAMYWYRQDPGQGLRLIYYSQIVNDFQKGDIAEGYSVSREKKESFPLTVTSAQKNPTAFYLCASMRGLAYNEQFFGPGTRLTVL.

The chain employs TRBV3-1 (or the pseudogene TRBV3-2) and TRBJ1-1; D is possibly TRBD1 (6 bases). This CDR3 comprises 13 residues. CDR1 is LGHDT, CDR2 YNNKEL, per germline (reference sequence). Trimming stripped 4 bases from V and 12 bases from J, with 18 bases between. In DNA, the CDR3 is TGTGCCAGCAGCCTTTCTACCCAGGGGAAATCTTTCTTT. Translated, it gives CASSLSTQGKSFF.

V and J are TRBV5-1 and TRBJ1-2; no definite D call. V lost 4 bases and J 3 bases, leaving 13 bases between the germline ends. The germline V gene encodes CDR1 SGHRS and CDR2 YFSETQ. The CDR3 loop spans 14 amino acids. Here the CDR3 reads CASSPERKDYGYTF. The CDR3 region has the DNA TGCGCCAGCAGCCCGGAGAGGAAGGACTATGGCTACACCTTC.

The V and J genes are TRBV21-1 and TRBJ1-5; the DNA was not compared with TRBD1, the D call given in the table. TRBV21-1 is a known pseudogene. The CDR3 is 16 residues long. DNA for the CDR3: TGTGCCAGCAGTCTCCGGGACAGGCCCGAGGGTCAGCCCCAGCATTTT. Translating gives CASSLRDRPEGQPQHF.

The chain joins TRBV9 to TRBJ1-3; D gene uncertain. Germline V gives CDR1 SGDLS, CDR2 YYNGEE. The germline V and J ends were trimmed by 0 bases and 2 bases, with 9 bases remaining between them. This CDR3 is 15 amino acids long. This chain's CDR3 is CASSVGGGPGNTIYF. The CDR3 DNA is TGTGCCAGCAGCGTAGGTGGAGGTCCTGGAAACACCATATATTTT.

This rearrangement joins TRBV19 to TRBJ1-6; possibly TRBD1 for D (5 bases). The CDR3 has 18 amino acids. Germline loops: CDR1 LNHDA, CDR2 SQIVND (reference sequence). V lost 5 bases and J lost 0, with 17 bases in between. As DNA, the CDR3 is TGTGCCAGTAGTGCTCAGGGCCCTCAAAGCTCCTATAATTCACCCCTCCACTTT. It yields the protein CASSAQGPQSSYNSPLHF.

The chain combines TRBV6-6 with TRBJ1-3, with D perhaps TRBD1 (6 bases). Trimming took 7 bases from V and 4 from J, leaving 14 bases between them. The CDR3 consists of 14 residues. The V gene's germline CDR1 is MNHNY and CDR2 SVGAGI (reference sequence). Here the CDR3 DNA reads TGTGCCAGCAACCCACAGGGCCCCGGAAACACCATATATTTT. Amino acids: CASNPQGPGNTIYF.

This clone was seen only once. V gene TRBV6-5 combines with J gene TRBJ1-1; D remains ambiguous. V shed 6 bases and J shed 11 bases, with 19 bases lying between them. CDR3 length equals 13 residues. The germline gives CDR1 MNHEY, CDR2 SVGAGI. In DNA form, the CDR3 reads TGTGCCAGCAGCCTTCGGGCGGGAGAACGGGCTTTCTTT. It specifies CASSLRAGERAFF.

The CDR3 DNA sequence: TGCGCCAGCAGGCTAGCGGGGGTGGCAGATACGCAGTATTTT. Translating gives CASRLAGVADTQYF. The gene calls are TRBV5-1 and TRBJ2-3, with TRBD2 matching over 10 bases. Germline-derived CDR1 and CDR2 are SGHRS and YFSETQ. This CDR3 is built from 14 residues. Trimming at V came to 5 bases and at J to 4 bases, leaving 4 bases not matched to a gene.

The chain joins TRBV3-1 (or the pseudogene TRBV3-2) to TRBJ2-7, with D possibly TRBD1 on 6 matching bases. Per the germline V gene, CDR1 is LGHDT and CDR2 is YNNKEL (reference sequence). V shed 0 bases and J shed 0 bases, with 15 bases lying between them. The CDR3 contains 17 residues. The CDR3 sequence: CASSQDRRGTGSYEQYF. In nucleotides, the CDR3 is TGTGCCAGCAGCCAAGATCGCAGGGGTACGGGCTCCTACGAGCAGTACTTC.